This T cell receptor (beta chain) stems from a study of a mutant IDH1 vaccine in newly diagnosed glioma. Sample time point: week 11, during vaccination. Vaccination used 300 ug of mutant IDH1 20-mer peptide per dose, with topical imiquimod. CDR3 length: 13 residues. V was pared by 3 bases and J by 6 bases, with 15 bases between. CDR1 is GTSNPN, CDR2 SVGIG, per germline (reference sequence). General study findings and limits: A vaccine-induced immune response developed in roughly 95% of the patients.

About this clone: Its antigen remains unknown.

The table came from immunoSEQ multiplex PCR; TCRdb's copy has only in-frame clones and leaves some out. The sample lists roughly 61,000 clones; 80% were seen once. The source is a man over 45 with glioma. Sequenced material: PBMCs, taken from a glioma patient whose treatment included an IDH1 peptide vaccine. The J gene is TRBJ2-7, the V gene TRBV30; D may be TRBD1 or TRBD2 (5 bases each). The CDR3 coding sequence is TGTGCCTGGAGGGTGGGGGTAAGCTCCGAGCAGTACTTC. Its translation: CAWRVGVSSEQYF. Variable domain in full (rest from reference TRBV30 and TRBJ2-7): SQTIHQWPATLVQPVGSPLSLECTVEGTSNPNLYWYRQAAGRGLQLLFYSVGIGQISSEVPQNLSASRPQDRQFILSSKKLLLSDSGFYLCAWRVGVSSEQYFGPGTRLTVT.